Below are 20 T cell receptor beta chains sequenced from a single sample in a study of control samples from healthy donors and cancer patients. The repertoire was sequenced with immunoSEQ multiplex PCR; TCRdb's copy has only in-frame clones and lacks some. Here the sample spans 40,000 to 50,000 clones, around 94% being singletons. Sequences were obtained from blood. Source of these receptors: a man between 60 and 70 years old in good health.

The chain carries TRBV12-3 or TRBV12-4 and TRBJ1-2; D gene unclear. Trimming took 10 bases from V and 7 from J, leaving 10 bases between them. The CDR3 covers 10 residues. Written as DNA, the CDR3 is TGTGCCACCTCCAGAGGTGGCTACACCTTC. It encodes CATSRGGYTF.

CDR3 nucleotides: TGTGCCAGCAGCGAGTCCCTCCTTCTGACAGCCGGAAAGTACTTC. This encodes CASSESLLLTAGKYF. This chain uses TRBV7-9 with TRBJ2-4, with D possibly matching TRBD1 (5 bases). The CDR3 is 15 residues long. Trimming shortened V by 5 bases and J by 14 bases, and 25 bases separated the two germline ends. CDR1 and CDR2 (germline): SEHNR, FQNEAQ (reference sequence). The complete variable domain, with remaining parts taken from reference TRBV7-9 and TRBJ2-4, reads DTGVSQNPRHKITKRGQNVTFRCDPISEHNRLYWYRQTLGQGPEFLTYFQNEAQLEKSRLLSDRFSAERPKGSFSTLEIQRTEQGDSAMYLCASSESLLLTAGKYFGAGTRLSVL.

This chain connects TRBV7-9 to TRBJ1-6; 10 bases map to TRBD1. The CDR3 totals 18 residues. Unmatched junction bases numbered 6, after V lost 1 base and J lost 3 bases. Germline-derived CDR1 and CDR2 are SEHNR and FQNEAQ (reference sequence). The CDR3 DNA reads as TGTGCCAGCAGCTTAGGCGTGACAGGGGGCTACTATAATTCACCCCTCCACTTT. Translation gives CASSLGVTGGYYNSPLHF. Variable domain in full (rest from reference TRBV7-9 and TRBJ1-6): DTGVSQNPRHKITKRGQNVTFRCDPISEHNRLYWYRQTLGQGPEFLTYFQNEAQLEKSRLLSDRFSAERPKGSFSTLEIQRTEQGDSAMYLCASSLGVTGGYYNSPLHFGNGTRLTVT.

The V gene is TRBV4-1, the J gene TRBJ2-1; TRBD1 matches at 8 bases. With V trimmed by 0 bases and J by 0 bases, 1 base remained unmatched. Germline-derived CDR1 and CDR2 are MGHRA and YSYEKL. The CDR3 consists of 16 residues. CDR3 bases: TGCGCCAGCAGCCAAGATGGGACAGGCTCCTACAATGAGCAGTTCTTC. Encoded protein: CASSQDGTGSYNEQFF.

V usage is TRBV10-3 and J usage is TRBJ2-7; 12 bases are shared with TRBD2. The ends lost 6 bases at V and 4 bases at J; junction bases unmatched: 4. CDR3 length: 14 amino acids. Germline V gene lookup returns CDR1 ENHRY and CDR2 SYGVKD. The CDR3 nucleotides are TGTGCCATCAGGAGGACTAGCGGGGAATACGAGCAGTACTTC. This translates into CAIRRTSGEYEQYF.

The chain combines TRBV29-1 with TRBJ1-1; TRBD1 is a possible D gene (5 bases). The CDR3 has 13 residues. V was clipped by 4 bases and J by 1 base, with 10 bases between them. Germline V CDR1 and CDR2: SQVTM, ANQGSEA. In DNA, the CDR3 is TGCAGCGTTGCGGACACCCCGAACACTGAAGCTTTCTTT. Amino acids: CSVADTPNTEAFF. Full variable domain (missing parts from reference TRBV29-1 and TRBJ1-1): SAVISQKPSRDICQRGTSLTIQCQVDSQVTMMFWYRQQPGQSLTLIATANQGSEATYESGFVIDKFPISRPNLTFSTLTVSNMSPEDSSIYLCSVADTPNTEAFFGQGTRLTVV.

The chain has TRBV9 and TRBJ2-2, with TRBD2 matching 8 bases. Trimming took 4 bases from V and 6 from J; bases not matched to a gene: 11. The length of the CDR3 is 16 residues. The germline V gene has CDR1 SGDLS and CDR2 YYNGEE. DNA for the CDR3: TGTGCCAGCAGCAAGTTCGGCGGGGGGCTGGCCGGGGAGCTGTTTTTT. Translated, it gives CASSKFGGGLAGELFF. Full variable domain (outside the CDR3, taken from reference TRBV9 and TRBJ2-2): DSGVTQTPKHLITATGQRVTLRCSPRSGDLSVYWYQQSLDQGLQFLIQYYNGEERAKGNILERFSAQQFPDLHSELNLSSLELGDSALYFCASSKFGGGLAGELFFGEGSRLTVL.

The V and J genes are TRBV13 and TRBJ2-5; 9 positions match TRBD1. The germline CDR1 and CDR2 sequences are PRHDT and FYEKMQ (reference sequence). V was clipped by 5 bases and J by 7 bases; unmatched bases: 11. This CDR3 region has 15 residues. As DNA, the CDR3 is TGTGCCAGCAGCCAAGACAGGGGGACCGGGAGGACCCAGTACTTC. It translates to CASSQDRGTGRTQYF.

This chain joins TRBV11-3 and TRBJ2-2; tentatively, D is TRBD1 (6 bases). The germline CDR1 and CDR2 sequences are SGHNT and YENEEA. V dropped 7 bases and J dropped 2 bases, with 14 bases sitting between them. This CDR3 has 15 residues. The CDR3 DNA reads TGTGCCAGCAAAGACCGGACAGCTAACACCGGGGAGCTGTTTTTT. Encoded protein: CASKDRTANTGELFF.

The gene calls are TRBV11-1 and TRBJ2-7; D gene unclear. The V and J ends lost 4 bases and 0 bases respectively, with 10 bases between them. This CDR3 comprises 14 residues. The V gene's germline CDR1 is SGHAT and CDR2 FQDESV (reference sequence). DNA of the CDR3: TGTGCCAGCAGCTCCCTGAGAGACTCCTACGAGCAGTACTTC. Its protein product is CASSSLRDSYEQYF.

The genes are TRBV21-1 and TRBJ2-2. TRBV21-1 is marked as a pseudogene. The CDR3 loop spans 16 amino acids. This chain's CDR3 is CASILGVVWNTGELFF. The CDR3 DNA reads TGTGCCAGCATCCTCGGCGTTGTCTGGAACACCGGGGAGCTGTTTTTT.

The chain is built from TRBV28 and TRBJ2-5; no definite D call. With 7 bases removed from V and 5 bases from J, the gap between germline ends came to 14 bases. The V gene's germline CDR1 is MDHEN and CDR2 SYDVKM. The CDR3 covers 13 residues. This CDR3 is CASTYYAGETQYF. The CDR3 nucleotides are TGTGCCAGCACTTACTATGCCGGGGAGACCCAGTACTTC.

The chain couples TRBV5-4 to TRBJ1-1; D unresolved. Trimming took 4 bases from V and 1 from J, leaving 11 bases between them. The CDR3 sequence is 14 residues long. Germline V gives CDR1 SGHNT, CDR2 YYREEE (reference sequence). CDR3 nucleotide sequence: TGTGCCAGCAGCGGTGGTGATCCGAACACTGAAGCTTTCTTT. Translation: CASSGGDPNTEAFF.

The CDR3 loop reads CASSLGGLRLNNEQFF. Here the CDR3 DNA reads TGTGCCAGCAGCCTAGGAGGACTAAGATTAAACAATGAGCAGTTCTTC. The rearrangement joins TRBV7-2 to TRBJ2-1; weak D call: TRBD2 (6 bases). Looked up from germline, CDR1 is SGHTA and CDR2 is FQGNSA. CDR3 length: 16 amino acids. The ends were cut back, 5 bases at V and 5 bases at J, with 19 bases in the middle.

The chain is built from TRBV15 and TRBJ2-3, with D unresolved. There are 15 residues in the CDR3. V was clipped by 1 base and J by 0 bases, with 8 bases between them. From germline, CDR1 is LNHNV and CDR2 YYDKDF (reference sequence). This chain's CDR3 is CATSRVSPSTDTQYF. CDR3 coding DNA: TGTGCCACCAGCAGAGTTAGCCCTAGCACAGATACGCAGTATTTT.

This chain links TRBV19 with TRBJ2-2, with 10 bases aligning to TRBD1. This CDR3 is built from 14 residues. Trimming removed 4 bases from V and 7 bases from J; junction bases left unmatched: 3. Germline CDR1 and CDR2: LNHDA and SQIVND (reference sequence). The CDR3 sequence: CASSTGQGIGELFF. CDR3 DNA: TGTGCCAGTAGTACGGGACAGGGGATCGGGGAGCTGTTTTTT. Using reference TRBV19 and TRBJ2-2 for the parts outside the CDR3, the full variable domain is DGGITQSPKYLFRKEGQNVTLSCEQNLNHDAMYWYRQDPGQGLRLIYYSQIVNDFQKGDIAEGYSVSREKKESFPLTVTSAQKNPTAFYLCASSTGQGIGELFFGEGSRLTVL.

The V call is TRBV2, the J call TRBJ2-5; 11 nucleotides align to TRBD1. The V gene end was trimmed by 10 bases and the J gene end by 1 base; junction bases not matched to a gene: 8. This CDR3 region has 15 residues. Germline lookup yields CDR1 SNHLY and CDR2 FYNNEI. CDR3 loop: CATDRDRGFQETQYF. The CDR3 bases are TGTGCCACCGACCGGGACAGGGGGTTCCAAGAGACCCAGTACTTC.

J is TRBJ1-1 and V is TRBV10-3; D not certain. In germline, CDR1 is ENHRY, CDR2 SYGVKD. Trimming removed 8 bases at V and 2 bases at J, with 6 bases between. The length of the CDR3 is 11 residues. CDR3 DNA sequence: TGTGCCATCCGGGAAAACACTGAAGCTTTCTTT. Residues: CAIRENTEAFF.

The V and J genes are TRBV29-1 and TRBJ1-1; 8 nucleotides match TRBD1. The J segment lost 1 base and the V segment lost 6 bases, leaving 4 bases of the junction unmatched. The CDR3 spans 13 residues. Germline CDR1 and CDR2: SQVTM and ANQGSEA. CDR3 sequence (DNA): TGCAGCGTACACGACAGGGGGAACACTGAAGCTTTCTTT. Encoded protein: CSVHDRGNTEAFF.

V gene TRBV6-5 combines with J gene TRBJ1-6; D is unclear. This CDR3 has 16 amino acids. Trimming stripped 2 bases from V and 10 bases from J, with 18 bases between. Germline assignment: CDR1 MNHEY and CDR2 SVGAGI. CDR3 protein: CASSYRRTFILSPLHF. The CDR3 nucleotides read TGTGCCAGCAGTTACCGTCGCACGTTTATATTATCACCCCTCCACTTT.